This record looks at one TCR beta chain sequence and its context. The antigen is undetermined. This specimen belongs to a study of CD8+ T cells in alopecia areata. Study context: The investigators scored severity in treated patients by the percentage of affected scalp area.

Treatment given: oral pan-JAK inhibitor, 5-10 mg twice daily. It was from alopecia areata patients that lesional scalp punch biopsies and peripheral blood were collected. Reverse transcribed after extraction, RNA yielded cDNA as the sequencing template. Sequencing used immunoSEQ multiplex PCR; TCRdb keeps in-frame clones, though not all of them. Of about 200,000 clones listed, roughly 60% were seen once; the top ten hold 5.5%. Study results and caveats: Greater clonality was observed in lesional scalp samples, especially alopecia totalis/universalis, versus normal scalp. In scalp, tofacitinib significantly decreased clonality and expanded CD8+ clones among the top 100.

Germline V lookup: CDR1 GTSNPN, CDR2 SVGIG (reference sequence). The CDR3 contains 14 residues. V gave up 0 bases and J gave up 6 bases, with 12 bases separating them. The chain links TRBV30 to TRBJ1-5; D gene uncertain. This sequence was found in a human donor with alopecia areata. The sample was CD4+ T cells sorted from blood, taken at week 24, from a patient treated with tofacitinib. The CDR3 reads CAWSVIGSSQPQHF. The CDR3 DNA follows: TGTGCCTGGAGTGTAATTGGTTCTAGTCAGCCCCAGCATTTT.